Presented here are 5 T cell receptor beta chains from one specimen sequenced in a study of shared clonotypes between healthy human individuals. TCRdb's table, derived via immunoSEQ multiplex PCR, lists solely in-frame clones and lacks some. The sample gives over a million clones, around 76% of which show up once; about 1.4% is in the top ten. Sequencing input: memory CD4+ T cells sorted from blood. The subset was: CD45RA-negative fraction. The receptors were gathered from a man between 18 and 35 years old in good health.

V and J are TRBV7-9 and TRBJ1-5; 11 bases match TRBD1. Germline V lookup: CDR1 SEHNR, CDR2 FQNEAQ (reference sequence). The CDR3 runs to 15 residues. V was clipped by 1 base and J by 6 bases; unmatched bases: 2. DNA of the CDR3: TGTGCCAGCAGCTTAGGAGGGACAGGGGGTCAGCCCCAGCATTTT. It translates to CASSLGGTGGQPQHF.

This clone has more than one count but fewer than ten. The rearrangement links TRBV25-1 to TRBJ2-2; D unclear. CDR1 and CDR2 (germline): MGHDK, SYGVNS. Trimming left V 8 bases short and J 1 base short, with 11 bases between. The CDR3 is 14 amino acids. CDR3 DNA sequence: TGTGCCAGCGTCGGACGGAAGAACACCGGGGAGCTGTTTTTT. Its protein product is CASVGRKNTGELFF.

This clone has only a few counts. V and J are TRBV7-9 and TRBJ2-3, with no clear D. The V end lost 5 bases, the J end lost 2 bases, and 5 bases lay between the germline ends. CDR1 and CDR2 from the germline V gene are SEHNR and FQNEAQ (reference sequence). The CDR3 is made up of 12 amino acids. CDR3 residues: CASSRATDTQYF. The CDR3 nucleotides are TGTGCCAGCAGCCGCGCCACAGATACGCAGTATTTT.

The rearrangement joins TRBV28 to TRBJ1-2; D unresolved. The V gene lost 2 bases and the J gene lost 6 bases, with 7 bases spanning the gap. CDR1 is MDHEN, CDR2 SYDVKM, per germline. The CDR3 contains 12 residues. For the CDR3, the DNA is TGTGCCAGCAGTTTACCTGAGGATGGCTACACCTTC. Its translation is CASSLPEDGYTF.

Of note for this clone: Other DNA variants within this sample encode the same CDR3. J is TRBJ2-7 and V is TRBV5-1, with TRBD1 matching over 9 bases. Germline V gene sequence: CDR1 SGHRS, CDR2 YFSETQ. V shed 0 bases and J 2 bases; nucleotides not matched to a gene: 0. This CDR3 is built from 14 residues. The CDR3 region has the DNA TGCGCCAGCAGCTTGGGGGACAGGGCCTACGAGCAGTACTTC. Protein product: CASSLGDRAYEQYF.